One T cell receptor beta chain is described in this entry. Its specificity is unknown. The data were obtained in a study of identical twins. Trimming stripped 0 bases from V and 7 bases from J, with 8 bases between. Per the germline V gene, CDR1 is SGHAT and CDR2 is FQNNGV. The CDR3 has 13 residues. Study conclusions and caveats: It was out-of-frame TCR alpha sharing in monozygotic twins that models underestimated. Alpha sequences out of frame and shared by twins had excess low generation probability.

TCRdb redid the calling of the 5' RACE reads with MiXCR, one entry per CDR3 protein. The sample contains roughly 570,000 distinct CDR3 sequences, 9.5% to 10% of which appear only once. Separately, the same data were catalogued under a study of yellow fever vaccine responses in identical twins.

The receptor's source is a woman aged 18 to 35 in good health. V usage is TRBV11-2 and J usage is TRBJ2-3; the D is unclear. The sequenced material came from PBMCs. CDR3 in DNA: TGTGCCAGCAGCTTAGATCGGCACTATACGCAGTATTTT. It encodes CASSLDRHYTQYF.